Each of the 14 T cell receptor beta chains below was sequenced from the same sample in a study of Ad26.COV2.S vaccination and SARS-CoV-2 variants. Sample treatment: around 19 received Ad26.COV2.S at low or high dose, single or two shots; a few received placebo; per-sample allocation not given. Following the first vaccine or placebo injection, samples were taken on day 63. Clones were read by immunoSEQ multiplex PCR, and TCRdb kept only the in-frame ones, dropping some. The sample includes 350,000 to 550,000 clones, roughly 87% seen only once; the top ten take around 2.5%. This specimen consisted of peripheral blood, obtained in a trial of Ad26.COV2.S vaccine versus placebo. The receptors were sampled from a person between 18 and 65 years old who received the Ad26.COV2.S COVID-19 vaccine or a placebo.

V usage is TRBV19 and J usage is TRBJ2-2; D is uncertain. The CDR3 runs to 14 residues. V was shortened by 3 bases and J by 7 bases, with 12 bases between the two germline ends. CDR1 LNHDA and CDR2 SQIVND come from the germline V gene (reference sequence). CDR3 residues: CASSIGSRHGELFF. In nucleotides, the CDR3 is TGTGCCAGTAGTATCGGCAGTCGGCACGGGGAGCTGTTTTTT.

V and J are TRBV5-5 and TRBJ1-2, with TRBD1 as a possible D gene (6 bases). Per germline, CDR1 SGHKS and CDR2 YYEKEE (reference sequence). The CDR3 loop spans 15 amino acids. The ends were cut back, 1 base at V and 0 bases at J, with 10 bases in the middle. CDR3 bases: TGTGCCAGCAGCTTGCTACAGGGCCCTAACTATGGCTACACCTTC. This translates into CASSLLQGPNYGYTF.

This chain joins TRBV27 and TRBJ2-1, with 8 bases identical to TRBD2. The CDR3 totals 17 residues. Germline V lookup: CDR1 MNHEY, CDR2 SMNVEV (reference sequence). V shed 1 base and J 0 bases; nucleotides not matched to a gene: 5. This chain's CDR3 is CASSLYGSGSSYNEQFF. The CDR3 coding sequence is TGTGCCAGCAGTTTATACGGGAGCGGGAGCTCCTACAATGAGCAGTTCTTC.

The chain couples TRBV7-8 to TRBJ2-1; D is uncertain. The germline V gene encodes CDR1 SGHVS and CDR2 FQNEAQ. V gave up 0 bases and J gave up 8 bases, with 17 bases separating them. The CDR3 has 16 amino acids. The CDR3 region has the DNA TGTGCCAGCAGCTTAGCGCTGGGCGGACCGCCCGATGAGCAGTTCTTC. Translated: CASSLALGGPPDEQFF.

The chain uses TRBV11-1 and TRBJ1-1; no firm D call. The CDR3 runs to 14 residues. Germline V CDR1 and CDR2: SGHAT, FQDESV (reference sequence). The V end was cut by 5 bases, the J end by 2 bases, with 12 bases between. The CDR3 loop is CASSRSGANTEAFF. The CDR3 DNA sequence: TGTGCCAGCAGCCGTTCGGGAGCCAACACTGAAGCTTTCTTT.

In its sample, this clone was seen a few times. This chain uses TRBV4-1 with TRBJ1-5; 11 bases match TRBD1. Germline CDR1 reads MGHRA; CDR2 reads YSYEKL. Germline trimming cut 1 base from V and 9 bases from J; bases unmatched to any gene: 8. CDR3 length: 16 residues. Here the CDR3 DNA reads TGCGCCAGCAGCCAAGGACGGACAGGGGGCTTACTGCCCCAGCATTTT. It is translated as CASSQGRTGGLLPQHF.

The chain is built from TRBV5-8 and TRBJ2-3; 9 positions match TRBD2. V shed 0 bases, J shed 0 bases, and the junction held 2 bases outside the gene matches. The CDR3 runs to 16 residues. CDR1 is SGHTS, CDR2 YDEGEE, per germline. In DNA form, the CDR3 reads TGTGCCAGCAGCTTGGGACTAGCGGCTAGCACAGATACGCAGTATTTT. Protein product: CASSLGLAASTDTQYF.

The chain has TRBV3-1 (or the pseudogene TRBV3-2) and TRBJ2-2; D gene ambiguous. CDR1 and CDR2 (germline): LGHDT, YNNKEL (reference sequence). The CDR3 is made up of 12 amino acids. V gave up 4 bases and J gave up 7 bases, with 7 bases separating them. The CDR3 protein is CASSPLSGELFF. The CDR3 nucleotides read TGTGCCAGCAGCCCACTCAGCGGGGAGCTGTTTTTT.

CDR3 nucleotides: TGTGCCAGTAGTATATTAAGCGGCACAGATACGCAGTATTTT. Protein product: CASSILSGTDTQYF. The V call is TRBV19, the J call TRBJ2-3, with no clear D. V was pared by 2 bases and J by 1 base, with 7 bases between. The CDR3 contains 14 residues. CDR1 is LNHDA and CDR2 is SQIVND in the germline V gene (reference sequence). The variable domain in full, with the rest retrieved from reference TRBV19 and TRBJ2-3, is DGGITQSPKYLFRKEGQNVTLSCEQNLNHDAMYWYRQDPGQGLRLIYYSQIVNDFQKGDIAEGYSVSREKKESFPLTVTSAQKNPTAFYLCASSILSGTDTQYFGPGTRLTVL.

This chain links TRBV4-2 with TRBJ2-4; a possible D gene is TRBD2 (5 bases). The CDR3 runs 14 residues. CDR1 LGHNA and CDR2 YNFKEQ come from the germline V gene. V lost 0 bases to trimming and J lost 8 bases, with 11 bases between them. CDR3 amino acids: CASSQDSSFDIQYF. CDR3 DNA sequence: TGTGCCAGCAGCCAAGACTCTAGCTTTGACATTCAGTACTTC.

The chain combines TRBV5-1 with TRBJ1-2, with D possibly being TRBD1 (5 bases). V was shortened by 3 bases and J by 2 bases, with 11 bases between the two germline ends. The CDR3 is 14 residues long. Germline V gives CDR1 SGHRS, CDR2 YFSETQ. In DNA form, the CDR3 reads TGCGCCAGCAGCTGGGGGGACCCGAACTATGGCTACACCTTC. Residues: CASSWGDPNYGYTF. The full variable domain, rest sourced from reference TRBV5-1 and TRBJ1-2, is KAGVTQTPRYLIKTRGQQVTLSCSPISGHRSVSWYQQTPGQGLQFLFEYFSETQRNKGNFPGRFSGRQFSNSRSEMNVSTLELGDSALYLCASSWGDPNYGYTFGSGTRLTVV.

This chain connects TRBV3-1 (or the pseudogene TRBV3-2) to TRBJ1-4, with TRBD1 as a possible D gene (6 bases). Trimming cost V 3 bases and J 3 bases, with 14 bases left between them. The CDR3 extends over 16 amino acids. Germline V gene lookup returns CDR1 LGHDT and CDR2 YNNKEL (reference sequence). The CDR3 coding sequence is TGTGCCAGCAGCCAGGGGGCGGCGGCGGCTAATGAAAAACTGTTTTTT. Translating gives CASSQGAAAANEKLFF.

This clone was recorded once. The chain employs TRBV9 and TRBJ1-3, with D possibly TRBD1 on 5 matching bases. Trimming left V 7 bases short and J 0 bases short, with 17 bases between. This CDR3 has 16 residues. Per the germline V gene, CDR1 is SGDLS and CDR2 is YYNGEE. CDR3 nucleotides: TGTGCCAGCGCCCCCTCGGGAGGGGTCTCTGGAAACACCATATATTTT. Residues: CASAPSGGVSGNTIYF.

V gene TRBV4-1 combines with J gene TRBJ1-5; 7 nucleotides line up with TRBD1. There are 13 residues in the CDR3. The germline V gene has CDR1 MGHRA and CDR2 YSYEKL. V lost 6 bases, J lost 9 bases, and 8 bases stayed unmatched. The CDR3 spells CASSPTGSRPQHF. CDR3 nucleotide sequence: TGCGCCAGCAGTCCGACAGGGTCTAGGCCCCAGCATTTT.